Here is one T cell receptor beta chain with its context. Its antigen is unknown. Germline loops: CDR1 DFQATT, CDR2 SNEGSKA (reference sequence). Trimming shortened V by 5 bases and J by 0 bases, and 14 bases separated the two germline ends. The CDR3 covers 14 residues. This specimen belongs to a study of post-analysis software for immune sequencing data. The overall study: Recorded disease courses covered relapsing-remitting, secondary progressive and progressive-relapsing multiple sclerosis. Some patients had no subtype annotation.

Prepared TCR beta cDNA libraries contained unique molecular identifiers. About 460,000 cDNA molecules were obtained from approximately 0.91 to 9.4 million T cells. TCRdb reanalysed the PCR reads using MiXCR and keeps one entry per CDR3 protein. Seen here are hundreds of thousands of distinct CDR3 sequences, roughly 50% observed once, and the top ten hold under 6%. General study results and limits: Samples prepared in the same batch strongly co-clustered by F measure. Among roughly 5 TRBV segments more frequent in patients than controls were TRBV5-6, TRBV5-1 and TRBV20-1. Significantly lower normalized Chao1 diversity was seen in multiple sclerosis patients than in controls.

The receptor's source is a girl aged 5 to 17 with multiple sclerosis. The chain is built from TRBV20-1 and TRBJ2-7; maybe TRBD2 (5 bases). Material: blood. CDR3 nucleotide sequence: TGCAGTGCTGGGAGCGACATGAGCTCCTACGAGCAGTACTTC. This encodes CSAGSDMSSYEQYF.